The 19 T cell receptor beta chains listed next were all sequenced from one sample in a study of human T cells and chemical hapten exposure (dated by TCRdb to the early 2020s). Library preparation employed RACE. The reads were generated on a NextSeq 500. The raw public reads went through TCRdb reprocessing: fastp at Q25, MiXCR clone calling, in-frame beta chains kept. For every CDR3 protein sequence, its rows merge into one entry that carries the most common genes and DNA. Recorded for this sample are 180,000 or so distinct CDR3 sequences; roughly 14% of them occurred a single time. The ten largest clones represent 1.5% to 2% of the sample. According to the study, the label for this sample's time point signals: patch test 1, 2 weeks after DPC sensitization. In the paper's terms, the treatment or condition label means: therapeutic diphenylcyclopropenone sensitization with weekly scalp DPC. The sequences come from whole blood, collected in connection with sensitization to the hapten diphenylcyclopropenone (DPC). These receptors were taken from a woman aged 25 to 39 with alopecia areata. Some clones in this sample may be carry-over from other donors' samples.

The gene calls are TRBV27 and TRBJ1-6; 11 bases agree with TRBD1. The CDR3 loop spans 18 amino acids. Germline V CDR1 and CDR2: MNHEY, SMNVEV (reference sequence). Trimming cost V 6 bases and J 6 bases; bases outside gene matches: 13. DNA for the CDR3: TGTGCCAGCAGAACCCCACTGGGGACAGGGGGTGGTAATTCACCCCTCCACTTT. It yields the protein CASRTPLGTGGGNSPLHF.

The chain has TRBV6-2 or TRBV6-3 and TRBJ2-2; D is ambiguous. CDR1 is MNHEY and CDR2 is SVGEGT in the germline V gene. V was shortened by 4 bases and J by 1 base, with 4 bases between the two germline ends. The CDR3 has 13 residues. CDR3 sequence (DNA): TGTGCCAGCAGTTTCCGGAACACCGGGGAGCTGTTTTTT. This codes for CASSFRNTGELFF.

The V and J genes are TRBV6-5 and TRBJ2-1; 11 bases match TRBD2. Germline V gene data show CDR1 as MNHEY and CDR2 as SVGAGI. This CDR3 is 16 amino acids long. J gave up 5 bases and V 6 bases, and 9 bases lay outside the gene matches. The CDR3 region is CASRLRLAGGHNEQFF. The CDR3, as DNA: TGTGCCAGCAGGTTACGTCTAGCGGGGGGCCACAATGAGCAGTTCTTC.

The chain combines TRBV6-2 or TRBV6-3 with TRBJ1-5, with D possibly TRBD1 on 6 matching bases. Germline assignment: CDR1 MNHEY and CDR2 SVGEGT. This CDR3 spans 14 amino acids. The V end was cut by 6 bases, the J end by 4 bases, with 13 bases between. As DNA, the CDR3 is TGTGCCAGCAGAGCTCACAGGGAGAATCAGCCCCAGCATTTT. The encoded protein is CASRAHRENQPQHF.

As to this clonotype: One junction end disagrees with the germline gene, perhaps due to a read error. The V gene is TRBV12-3 or TRBV12-4, the J gene TRBJ1-2; D remains unclear. The CDR3 covers 14 residues. The CDR3 DNA reads TGTGCCAGCAGTTTCATGGGCCGCACTAATGGCTGCACCTTC. Residues: CASSFMGRTNGCTF.

There are many counts of this clonotype. This CDR3 is CASSYGDNSPLHF. CDR3 nucleotide sequence: TGTGCCAGCAGTTATGGCGATAATTCACCCCTCCACTTT. The chain is built from TRBV6-6 and TRBJ1-6; D unclear. Germline CDR1 and CDR2: MNHNY and SVGAGI (reference sequence). V lost 3 bases, J lost 5 bases, and 5 bases lay in between. This CDR3 contains 13 residues.

CDR3 loop: CASNPDRGYTGELFF. CDR3 nucleotides: TGTGCCAGCAATCCCGACAGGGGATACACCGGGGAGCTGTTTTTT. The genes are TRBV6-5 and TRBJ2-2; TRBD1 matches 8 bases. CDR1 MNHEY and CDR2 SVGAGI come from the germline V gene. V shed 7 bases, J shed 3 bases, and the junction held 7 bases outside the gene matches. This CDR3 is built from 15 residues.

CDR3 region: CASSPRGLYQETQYF. The CDR3, as DNA: TGTGCCAGCTCCCCCAGGGGTCTGTACCAAGAGACCCAGTACTTC. The genes are TRBV18 and TRBJ2-5, with a possible D match to TRBD1 (6 bases). CDR1 is KGHSH, CDR2 LQKENI, per germline. The CDR3 spans 15 residues. V was shortened by 6 bases and J by 0 bases, with 14 bases between the two germline ends.

CDR3 bases: TGTGCCAGCAGTCCTGTAGCGGGAGGGGTGAATGAGCAGTTCTTC. It codes for CASSPVAGGVNEQFF. The chain combines TRBV28 with TRBJ2-1; 11 positions match TRBD2. V lost 5 bases to trimming and J lost 7 bases; unmatched junction nucleotides: 7. The CDR3 length is 15 residues. Germline loops: CDR1 MDHEN, CDR2 SYDVKM.

The chain couples TRBV28 to TRBJ2-5, with D possibly matching TRBD1 (5 bases). V was cut by 7 bases and J by 2 bases, with 14 bases left in between. The CDR3 loop spans 14 amino acids. Germline V gene sequence: CDR1 MDHEN, CDR2 SYDVKM. CDR3 sequence (DNA): TGTGCCAGCACACTGTCAGGGTTACAAGAGACCCAGTACTTC. The encoded protein is CASTLSGLQETQYF.

The V call is TRBV10-3, the J call TRBJ2-1; TRBD1 might be the D (5 bases). CDR1 is ENHRY, CDR2 SYGVKD, per germline. CDR3 length: 11 amino acids. Trimming stripped 8 bases from V and 8 bases from J, with 10 bases between. CDR3 sequence reads: CAIGATDEQFF. Here the CDR3 DNA reads TGTGCCATCGGGGCGACCGATGAGCAGTTCTTC.

In this sample, this clonotype turned up a few times. The rearrangement uses TRBV11-3 and TRBJ2-3, with D unclear. V shed 5 bases and J shed 1 base, with 19 bases lying between them. This CDR3 contains 17 residues. Germline V gene sequence: CDR1 SGHNT, CDR2 YENEEA. The CDR3 is CASSLLVSSPGTDTQYF. Here the CDR3 DNA reads TGTGCCAGCAGCCTGCTGGTTAGTTCCCCGGGCACAGATACGCAGTATTTT. Drawing the rest from reference TRBV11-3 and TRBJ2-3, the complete variable domain is EAGVVQSPRYKIIEKKQPVAFWCNPISGHNTLYWYLQNLGQGPELLIRYENEEAVDDSQLPKDRFSAERLKGVDSTLKIQPAELGDSAVYLCASSLLVSSPGTDTQYFGPGTRLTVL.

Ten or more counts support this clonotype. The chain combines TRBV29-1 with TRBJ2-1; D unresolved. CDR3 length: 12 residues. V lost 5 bases, J lost 7 bases, and 12 bases lay in between. Germline CDR1 and CDR2: SQVTM and ANQGSEA. CDR3 in DNA: TGCAGCGTTCGAGAAGGGTCGAATGAGCAGTTCTTC. It translates to CSVREGSNEQFF.

The rearrangement links TRBV6-2 or TRBV6-3 to TRBJ2-5, with D possibly being TRBD1 (5 bases). This CDR3 comprises 13 residues. From germline, CDR1 is MNHEY and CDR2 SVGEGT. The V and J ends lost 7 bases and 5 bases respectively, with 14 bases between them. The CDR3 DNA sequence: TGTGCCAGCACCGAAAGGGGTGACGAGACCCAGTACTTC. Translation: CASTERGDETQYF.

The sample holds a few counts of this clonotype. The chain joins TRBV2 to TRBJ1-4; possibly TRBD1 for D (6 bases). Germline CDR1 is SNHLY and CDR2 is FYNNEI. V lost 7 bases and J lost 4, with 13 bases in between. This CDR3 has 14 amino acids. The CDR3 DNA reads TGTGCCAGCACCCTGGACAGCGTTAATGAAAAACTGTTTTTT. Protein product: CASTLDSVNEKLFF.

This clonotype was seen a few times. The chain links TRBV6-5 to TRBJ2-7; 9 nucleotides match TRBD1. V trimming: 0 bases; J trimming: 0 bases; junction bases outside the gene matches: 0. CDR3 size: 15 residues. CDR1 MNHEY and CDR2 SVGAGI come from the germline V gene. CDR3 sequence reads: CASSYSTGGSYEQYF. The DNA for the CDR3 is TGTGCCAGCAGTTACTCGACAGGGGGCTCCTACGAGCAGTACTTC.

This chain links TRBV11-2 with TRBJ2-5; perhaps TRBD1 as D (7 bases). Germline CDR1 reads SGHAT; CDR2 reads FQNNGV. This CDR3 contains 15 residues. V dropped 2 bases and J dropped 2 bases, with 12 bases sitting between them. The CDR3 DNA follows: TGTGCCAGCAGCTTACGGCCAGGGGGGCAAGAGACCCAGTACTTC. This encodes CASSLRPGGQETQYF.

This chain uses TRBV20-1 with TRBJ2-2; 10 bases agree with TRBD2. This CDR3 region has 16 residues. V trimming: 0 bases; J trimming: 7 bases; junction bases outside the gene matches: 8. The V gene's germline CDR1 is DFQATT and CDR2 SNEGSKA (reference sequence). The CDR3 here is CSARDFTAGGVGELFF. The DNA of the CDR3 is TGCAGTGCTAGAGATTTTACAGCGGGAGGGGTCGGGGAGCTGTTTTTT.

This clonotype was seen a handful of times. The V gene is TRBV11-2, the J gene TRBJ2-7, with 9 bases fitting TRBD1. CDR1 is SGHAT, CDR2 FQNNGV, per germline. V shed 4 bases and J 3 bases; nucleotides not matched to a gene: 10. This CDR3 has 16 residues. In DNA, the CDR3 is TGTGCCAGCAGCTCCCCTCACCGGGACAGGGACTACGAGCAGTACTTC. Protein: CASSSPHRDRDYEQYF. Supplemented by reference TRBV11-2 and TRBJ2-7, the full variable domain reads EAGVAQSPRYKIIEKRQSVAFWCNPISGHATLYWYQQILGQGPKLLIQFQNNGVVDDSQLPKDRFSAERLKGVDSTLKIQPAKLEDSAVYLCASSSPHRDRDYEQYFGPGTRLTVT.